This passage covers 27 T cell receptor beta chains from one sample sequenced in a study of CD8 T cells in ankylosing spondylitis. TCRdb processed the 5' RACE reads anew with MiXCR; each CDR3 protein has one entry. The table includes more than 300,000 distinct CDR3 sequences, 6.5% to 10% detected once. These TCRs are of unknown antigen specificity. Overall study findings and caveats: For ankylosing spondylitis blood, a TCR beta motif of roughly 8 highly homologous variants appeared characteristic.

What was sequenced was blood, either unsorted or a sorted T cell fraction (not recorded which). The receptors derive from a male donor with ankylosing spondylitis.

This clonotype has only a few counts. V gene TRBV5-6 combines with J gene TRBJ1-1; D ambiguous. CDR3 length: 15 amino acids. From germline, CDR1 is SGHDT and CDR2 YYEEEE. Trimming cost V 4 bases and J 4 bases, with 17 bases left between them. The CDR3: CASSPFQFFATEAFF. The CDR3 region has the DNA TGTGCCAGCAGCCCCTTTCAGTTTTTCGCCACTGAAGCTTTCTTT.

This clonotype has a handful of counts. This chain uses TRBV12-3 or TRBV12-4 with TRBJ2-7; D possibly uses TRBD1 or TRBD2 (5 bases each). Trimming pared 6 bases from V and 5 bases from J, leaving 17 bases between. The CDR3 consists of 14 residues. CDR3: CASRETGGLHEQYF. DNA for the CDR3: TGTGCCAGCAGGGAAACAGGAGGCTTACACGAGCAGTACTTC.

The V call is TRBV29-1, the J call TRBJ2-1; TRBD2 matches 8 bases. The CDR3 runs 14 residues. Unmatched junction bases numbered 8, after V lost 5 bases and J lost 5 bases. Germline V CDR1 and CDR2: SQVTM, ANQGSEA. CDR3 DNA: TGCAGCGTTTCTCCCGGGGGGGTAAACAATGAGCAGTTCTTC. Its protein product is CSVSPGGVNNEQFF.

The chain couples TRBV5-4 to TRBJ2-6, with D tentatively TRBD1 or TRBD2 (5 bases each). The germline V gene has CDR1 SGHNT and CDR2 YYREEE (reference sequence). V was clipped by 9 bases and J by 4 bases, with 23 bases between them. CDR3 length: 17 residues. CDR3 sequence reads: CATMRGVSESGANVLTF. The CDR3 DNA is TGTGCCACCATGAGAGGGGTTTCCGAGTCCGGGGCCAACGTCCTGACTTTC.

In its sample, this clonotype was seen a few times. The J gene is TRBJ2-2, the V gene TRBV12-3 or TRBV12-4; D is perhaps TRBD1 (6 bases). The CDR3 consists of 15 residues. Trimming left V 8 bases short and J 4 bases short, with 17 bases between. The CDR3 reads CASGGQSAGTGELFF. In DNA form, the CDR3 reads TGTGCCAGCGGGGGCCAATCCGCGGGCACCGGGGAGCTGTTTTTT.

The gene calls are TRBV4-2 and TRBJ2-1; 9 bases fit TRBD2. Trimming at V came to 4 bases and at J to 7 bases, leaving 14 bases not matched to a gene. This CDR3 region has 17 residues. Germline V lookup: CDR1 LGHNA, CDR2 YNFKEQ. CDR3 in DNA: TGTGCCAGCAGCCCATTCTTGGGTCTAGCGGGGATAAATGAGCAGTTCTTC. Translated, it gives CASSPFLGLAGINEQFF.

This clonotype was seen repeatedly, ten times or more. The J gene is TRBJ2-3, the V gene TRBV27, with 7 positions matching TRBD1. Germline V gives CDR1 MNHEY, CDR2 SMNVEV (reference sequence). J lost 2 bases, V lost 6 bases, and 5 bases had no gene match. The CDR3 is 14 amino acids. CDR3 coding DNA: TGTGCCAGCAGCCCCGGGACAGCCACAGATACGCAGTATTTT. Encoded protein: CASSPGTATDTQYF.

For the CDR3, the DNA is TGTGCCATCAGTGTAGGACTAGCGGGAAGTTCGGGCTACAATGAGCAGTTCTTC. It specifies CAISVGLAGSSGYNEQFF. The V call is TRBV10-3, the J call TRBJ2-1, with 12 bases identical to TRBD2. The CDR3 contains 18 residues. The trim removed 4 bases at V and 3 bases at J, leaving 10 bases unmatched. The V gene's germline CDR1 is ENHRY and CDR2 SYGVKD.

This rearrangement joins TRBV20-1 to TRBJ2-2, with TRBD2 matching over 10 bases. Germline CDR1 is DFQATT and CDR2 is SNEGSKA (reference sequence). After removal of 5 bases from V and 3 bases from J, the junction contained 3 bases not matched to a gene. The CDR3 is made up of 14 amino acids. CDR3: CSAPLAGDTGELFF. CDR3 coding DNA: TGCAGTGCTCCGCTAGCGGGGGACACCGGGGAGCTGTTTTTT.

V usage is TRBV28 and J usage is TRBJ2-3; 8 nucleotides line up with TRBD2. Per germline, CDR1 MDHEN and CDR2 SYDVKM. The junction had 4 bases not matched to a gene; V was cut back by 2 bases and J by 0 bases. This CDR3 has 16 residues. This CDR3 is CASSLIGRASTDTQYF. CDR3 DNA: TGTGCCAGCAGTTTAATCGGGAGGGCTAGCACAGATACGCAGTATTTT.

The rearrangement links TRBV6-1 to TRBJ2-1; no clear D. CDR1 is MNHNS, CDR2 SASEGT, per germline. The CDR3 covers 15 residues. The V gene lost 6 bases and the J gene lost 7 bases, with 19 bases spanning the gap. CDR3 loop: CASRAPGLDKNEQFF. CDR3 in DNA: TGTGCCAGCAGAGCCCCTGGTCTAGATAAGAATGAGCAGTTCTTC.

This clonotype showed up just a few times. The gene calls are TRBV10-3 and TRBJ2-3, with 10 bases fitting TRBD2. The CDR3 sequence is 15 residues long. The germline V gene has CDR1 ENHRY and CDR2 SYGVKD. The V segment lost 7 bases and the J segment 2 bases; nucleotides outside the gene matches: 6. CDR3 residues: CAITELAGSTDTQYF. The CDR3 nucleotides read TGTGCCATCACCGAACTAGCGGGGTCCACAGATACGCAGTATTTT.

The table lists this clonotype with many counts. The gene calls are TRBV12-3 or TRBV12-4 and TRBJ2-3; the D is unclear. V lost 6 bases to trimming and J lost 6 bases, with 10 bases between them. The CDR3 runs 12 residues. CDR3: CASSPPGDTQYF. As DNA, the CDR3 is TGTGCCAGCAGCCCCCCCGGTGATACGCAGTATTTT.

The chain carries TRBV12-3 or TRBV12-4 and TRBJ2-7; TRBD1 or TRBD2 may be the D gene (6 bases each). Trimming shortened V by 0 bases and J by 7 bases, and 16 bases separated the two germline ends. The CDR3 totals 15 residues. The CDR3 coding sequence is TGTGCCAGCAGTTTAGCAGGAGGGGGAACTCGGGAGCAGTACTTC. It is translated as CASSLAGGGTREQYF.

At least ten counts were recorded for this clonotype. This chain's CDR3 is CASSFSDDNYGYTF. CDR3 sequence (DNA): TGTGCCAGCAGCTTCTCCGACGATAACTATGGCTACACCTTC. The chain uses TRBV7-9 and TRBJ1-2; D is undetermined. This CDR3 contains 14 residues. Germline CDR1 is SEHNR and CDR2 is FQNEAQ (reference sequence). Trimming cost V 3 bases and J 1 base, with 9 bases left between them.

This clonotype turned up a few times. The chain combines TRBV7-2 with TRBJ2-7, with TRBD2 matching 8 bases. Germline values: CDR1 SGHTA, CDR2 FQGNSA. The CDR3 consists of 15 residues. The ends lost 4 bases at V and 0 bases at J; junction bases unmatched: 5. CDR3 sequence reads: CASSSRTSLSYEQYF. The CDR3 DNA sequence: TGTGCCAGCAGCTCGAGGACTAGCCTCTCCTACGAGCAGTACTTC.

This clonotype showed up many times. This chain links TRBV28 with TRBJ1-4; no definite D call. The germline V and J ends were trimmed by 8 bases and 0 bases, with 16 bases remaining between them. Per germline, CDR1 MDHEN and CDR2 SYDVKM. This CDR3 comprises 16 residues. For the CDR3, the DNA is TGTGCCAGCCGCTATCATGGGCAAGCAACTAATGAAAAACTGTTTTTT. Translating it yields CASRYHGQATNEKLFF.

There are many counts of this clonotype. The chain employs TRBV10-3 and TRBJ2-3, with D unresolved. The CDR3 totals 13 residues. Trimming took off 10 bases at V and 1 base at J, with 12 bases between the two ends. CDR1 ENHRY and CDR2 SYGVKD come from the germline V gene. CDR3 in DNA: TGTGCCACCCACGCTGGGGGCACAGATACGCAGTATTTT. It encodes CATHAGGTDTQYF.

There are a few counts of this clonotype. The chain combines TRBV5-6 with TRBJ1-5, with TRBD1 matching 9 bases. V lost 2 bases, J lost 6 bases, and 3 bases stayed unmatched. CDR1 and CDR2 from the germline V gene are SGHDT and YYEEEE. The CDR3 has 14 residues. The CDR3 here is CASSFTGGGQPQHF. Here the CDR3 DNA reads TGTGCCAGCAGCTTCACAGGGGGCGGTCAGCCCCAGCATTTT.

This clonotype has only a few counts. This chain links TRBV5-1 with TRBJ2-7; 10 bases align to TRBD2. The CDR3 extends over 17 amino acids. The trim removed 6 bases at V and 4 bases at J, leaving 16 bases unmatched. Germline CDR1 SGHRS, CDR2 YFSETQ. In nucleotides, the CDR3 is TGCGCCAGCACTTTGGGACTAGCGACTTCTACGATTTACGAGCAGTACTTC. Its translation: CASTLGLATSTIYEQYF.

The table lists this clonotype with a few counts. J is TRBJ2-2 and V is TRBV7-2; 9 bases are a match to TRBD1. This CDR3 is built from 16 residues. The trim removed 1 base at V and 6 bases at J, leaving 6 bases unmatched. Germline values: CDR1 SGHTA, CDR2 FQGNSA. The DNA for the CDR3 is TGTGCCAGCAGCTTAGAAGGACAGGGGCGGGCCGGGGAGCTGTTTTTT. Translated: CASSLEGQGRAGELFF.

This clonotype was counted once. CDR3 in DNA: TGCAGTGCTAGAGTAGGGACTGAAGCTTTCTTT. It specifies CSARVGTEAFF. V gene TRBV20-1 combines with J gene TRBJ1-1; D is uncertain. The CDR3 consists of 11 residues. Germline assignment: CDR1 DFQATT and CDR2 SNEGSKA (reference sequence). With 1 base removed from V and 5 bases from J, the gap between germline ends came to 5 bases.

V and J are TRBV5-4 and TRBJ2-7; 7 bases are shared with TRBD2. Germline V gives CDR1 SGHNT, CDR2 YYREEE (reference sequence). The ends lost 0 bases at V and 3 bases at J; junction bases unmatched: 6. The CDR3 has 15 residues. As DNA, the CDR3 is TGTGCCAGCAGCTTGGGACAGCCGGGGGGCTACGAGCAGTACTTC. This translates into CASSLGQPGGYEQYF.

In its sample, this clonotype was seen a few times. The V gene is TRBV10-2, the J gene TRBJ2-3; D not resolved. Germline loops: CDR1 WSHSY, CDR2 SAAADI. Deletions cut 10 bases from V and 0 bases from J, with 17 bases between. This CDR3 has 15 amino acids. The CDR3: CATTDGTSSTDTQYF. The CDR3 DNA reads TGCGCCACCACCGACGGAACCTCTAGCACAGATACGCAGTATTTT.

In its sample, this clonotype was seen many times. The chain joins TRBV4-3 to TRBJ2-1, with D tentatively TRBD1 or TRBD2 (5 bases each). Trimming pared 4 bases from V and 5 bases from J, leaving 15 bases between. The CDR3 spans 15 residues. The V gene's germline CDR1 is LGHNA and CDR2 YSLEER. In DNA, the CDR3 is TGCGCCAGCAGCCTTACCGGGACGGCTAACAATGAGCAGTTCTTC. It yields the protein CASSLTGTANNEQFF.

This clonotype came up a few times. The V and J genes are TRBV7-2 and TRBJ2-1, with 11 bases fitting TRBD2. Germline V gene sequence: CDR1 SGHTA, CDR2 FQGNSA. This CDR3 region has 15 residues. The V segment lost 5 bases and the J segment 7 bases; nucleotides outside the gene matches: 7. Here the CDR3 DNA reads TGTGCCAGCAGCCACGAGGCTAGCGGGAGGAATGAGCAGTTCTTC. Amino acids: CASSHEASGRNEQFF.

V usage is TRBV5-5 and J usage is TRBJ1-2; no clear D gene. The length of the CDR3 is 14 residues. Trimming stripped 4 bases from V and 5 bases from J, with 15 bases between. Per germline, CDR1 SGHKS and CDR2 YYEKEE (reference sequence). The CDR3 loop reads CASSQFGREYGYTF. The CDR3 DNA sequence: TGTGCCAGCAGCCAGTTCGGGAGGGAATATGGCTACACCTTC.